A single sample gave rise to the 30 T cell receptor beta chains below, sequenced in a study of T-cell reconstitution after alpha-beta-depleted transplantation in children (dated by TCRdb to about 2016). Receptor libraries were prepared by PCR. The data were produced on an Illumina HiSeq 2500. TCR library preparation used molecular barcoding, with unique molecular identifiers applied to normalize quantification of the TCRbeta repertoire. The public reads were run again by TCRdb, first through fastp at Q25 and then through MiXCR, and only productive beta chains were kept. Entries are consolidated by CDR3 protein sequence, retaining the most common genes and DNA. In this sample the table shows about 540,000 distinct CDR3 sequences, 18% of which occur a single time. Together, the top ten hold less than 4% of the sample. The sample in question was PBMCs from the stem cell graft donor, obtained from the stem cell graft. The source is a human donor who donated a stem cell graft to a child with acute lymphoblastic leukemia.

This clonotype turned up a few times. The chain recombines TRBV12-3 or TRBV12-4 with TRBJ1-1, with D possibly being TRBD1 (6 bases). The ends were cut back, 6 bases at V and 6 bases at J, with 17 bases in the middle. The CDR3 contains 14 residues. DNA of the CDR3: TGTGCCAGCAGACGACCGGGGGCGTCGGCTGAAGCTTTCTTT. The encoded protein is CASRRPGASAEAFF.

The V call is TRBV5-1, the J call TRBJ2-7, with D possibly TRBD1 on 9 matching bases. The CDR3 loop spans 21 amino acids. Per the germline V gene, CDR1 is SGHRS and CDR2 is YFSETQ. V lost 4 bases and J 5 bases, leaving 37 bases between the germline ends. Here the CDR3 reads CASSPGTGPLGEAGVHHEQYF. The CDR3 coding sequence is TGCGCCAGCAGCCCGGGGACAGGGCCCTTGGGGGAAGCGGGAGTCCACCACGAGCAGTACTTC. The full variable domain, completed using reference TRBV5-1 and TRBJ2-7, is KAGVTQTPRYLIKTRGQQVTLSCSPISGHRSVSWYQQTPGQGLQFLFEYFSETQRNKGNFPGRFSGRQFSNSRSEMNVSTLELGDSALYLCASSPGTGPLGEAGVHHEQYFGPGTRLTVT.

This clonotype was counted a few times. V usage is TRBV7-9 and J usage is TRBJ2-5, with 7 nucleotides matching TRBD1. Trimming removed 5 bases from V and 2 bases from J; junction bases left unmatched: 17. Germline V gene sequence: CDR1 SEHNR, CDR2 FQNEAQ (reference sequence). The CDR3 runs to 18 residues. This chain's CDR3 is CASSLLGLQGLEQETQYF. DNA for the CDR3: TGTGCCAGCAGCCTCTTGGGATTACAGGGGCTGGAACAAGAGACCCAGTACTTC. Filled out from reference TRBV7-9 and TRBJ2-5, the complete variable domain reads DTGVSQNPRHKITKRGQNVTFRCDPISEHNRLYWYRQTLGQGPEFLTYFQNEAQLEKSRLLSDRFSAERPKGSFSTLEIQRTEQGDSAMYLCASSLLGLQGLEQETQYFGPGTRLLVL.

This clonotype was counted at least ten times. This rearrangement joins TRBV7-9 to TRBJ1-5; D unclear. V was pared by 6 bases and J by 7 bases, with 16 bases between. Germline CDR1 is SEHNR and CDR2 is FQNEAQ (reference sequence). This CDR3 spans 14 amino acids. Written as DNA, the CDR3 is TGTGCCAGCAGTCCAACAACCGAATTGCAGCCCCAGCATTTT. Translated: CASSPTTELQPQHF.

The V gene is TRBV20-1, the J gene TRBJ2-1; weak D call: TRBD2 (6 bases). The length of the CDR3 is 17 residues. The germline gives CDR1 DFQATT, CDR2 SNEGSKA (reference sequence). Trimming removed 1 base from V and 6 bases from J, with 22 bases in between. CDR3 residues: CSARVGGVGVQGNEQFF. Here the CDR3 DNA reads TGCAGTGCTAGAGTGGGAGGAGTAGGTGTCCAAGGCAATGAGCAGTTCTTC.

The DNA for the CDR3 is TGTGCCAGCAGGGCCAGTGACAGTACCTGGTATAATTCACCCCTCCACTTT. Translation: CASRASDSTWYNSPLHF. V and J are TRBV7-9 and TRBJ1-6, with D tentatively TRBD1 (5 bases). The CDR3 runs 17 residues. Trimming shortened V by 6 bases and J by 4 bases, and 19 bases separated the two germline ends. Germline V gives CDR1 SEHNR, CDR2 FQNEAQ (reference sequence).

This clonotype has only a few counts. This rearrangement joins TRBV18 to TRBJ2-1; D is uncertain. This CDR3 contains 14 residues. Germline CDR1 and CDR2: KGHSH and LQKENI. Trimming shortened V by 6 bases and J by 8 bases, and 17 bases separated the two germline ends. CDR3 bases: TGTGCCAGCTCTAGTACTAAGGGATTGGATGAGCAGTTCTTC. Residues: CASSSTKGLDEQFF.

In its sample, this clonotype was seen many times. One junction end disagrees with the germline gene, perhaps due to a read error. The CDR3 DNA reads TGTGCCAGCAGTTCAGGCCTCCAGGAGACCCAGTACTTC. Its protein is CASSSGLQETQYF. The rearrangement uses TRBV5-1 and TRBJ2-5; the D is unclear. Germline CDR1 SGHRS, CDR2 YFSETQ. The CDR3 loop spans 13 amino acids.

The chain has TRBV3-1 and TRBJ2-1; TRBD2 aligns across 10 bases. V was pared by 0 bases and J by 7 bases, with 12 bases of the junction left unmatched. The length of the CDR3 is 18 residues. Germline loops: CDR1 LGHDT, CDR2 YNNKEL (reference sequence). The CDR3 loop reads CASSQEGSGRVGRNEQFF. Written as DNA, the CDR3 is TGTGCCAGCAGCCAAGAAGGGAGCGGGAGGGTGGGGAGGAATGAGCAGTTCTTC.

The sample holds a few counts of this clonotype. The CDR3 DNA is TGTGCCAGCAGCCGTGGGAGCGGGAGAGCGGAGACCCAGTACTTC. Its protein is CASSRGSGRAETQYF. The gene calls are TRBV3-1 and TRBJ2-5; 8 bases are a match to TRBD2. V was clipped by 4 bases and J by 5 bases; unmatched bases: 9. CDR1 is LGHDT, CDR2 YNNKEL, per germline (reference sequence). The CDR3 loop spans 15 amino acids.

This chain connects TRBV2 to TRBJ1-4; D not resolved. This CDR3 is 12 amino acids long. V lost 10 bases, J lost 8 bases, and 14 bases lay in between. Germline assignment: CDR1 SNHLY and CDR2 FYNNEI. For the CDR3, the DNA is TGTGCCACCCATGGGTTGAGAGAAAAACTGTTTTTT. Translating it yields CATHGLREKLFF.

This clonotype has just a few counts. V usage is TRBV6-1 and J usage is TRBJ2-7, with D perhaps given as TRBD1 or TRBD2 (5 bases each). V was clipped by 6 bases and J by 2 bases, with 17 bases between them. The CDR3 totals 15 residues. Germline V gene data show CDR1 as MNHNS and CDR2 as SASEGT. CDR3 protein: CASSPGWGNAYEQYF. The CDR3 bases are TGTGCCAGCAGCCCGGGGTGGGGGAACGCCTACGAGCAGTACTTC.

The V gene is TRBV27, the J gene TRBJ1-2, with a possible D match to TRBD1 (6 bases). V lost 7 bases to trimming and J lost 7 bases, with 22 bases between them. Per the germline V gene, CDR1 is MNHEY and CDR2 is SMNVEV (reference sequence). The CDR3 is made up of 15 amino acids. The CDR3 nucleotides read TGTGCCAGCACCGCCCTCCAGACAGGTACTGGTGGCTACACCTTC. This sequence encodes CASTALQTGTGGYTF.

This clonotype was seen a few times. The gene calls are TRBV3-1 and TRBJ2-3, with a possible D match to TRBD1 (5 bases). The CDR3 loop spans 17 amino acids. Trimming left V 0 bases short and J 2 bases short, with 15 bases between. Germline values: CDR1 LGHDT, CDR2 YNNKEL (reference sequence). DNA of the CDR3: TGTGCCAGCAGCCAAGATCTTGCTGGGGCCAACACAGATACGCAGTATTTT. This gives the protein CASSQDLAGANTDTQYF.

This chain joins TRBV12-3 or TRBV12-4 and TRBJ1-2; 7 positions match TRBD1. V trimming: 3 bases; J trimming: 0 bases; junction bases outside the gene matches: 7. The CDR3 length is 16 residues. The CDR3 region is CASSFGTVVTNYGYTF. Here the CDR3 DNA reads TGTGCCAGCAGTTTCGGGACAGTAGTAACTAACTATGGCTACACCTTC.

J is TRBJ2-3 and V is TRBV7-9, with TRBD1 matching 10 bases. The CDR3 runs 16 residues. The germline V gene has CDR1 SEHNR and CDR2 FQNEAQ (reference sequence). V shed 3 bases and J 2 bases; nucleotides not matched to a gene: 5. This CDR3 reads CASSLGQGSLTDTQYF. CDR3 DNA: TGTGCCAGCAGCTTGGGACAGGGGTCCCTCACAGATACGCAGTATTTT.

The gene calls are TRBV12-3 or TRBV12-4 and TRBJ1-2; D is uncertain. The V end was cut by 3 bases, the J end by 7 bases, with 6 bases between. This CDR3 contains 11 residues. The CDR3: CASSFLGGYTF. The CDR3, as DNA: TGTGCCAGCAGTTTTCTAGGTGGCTACACCTTC.

This clonotype occurred a few times. The rearrangement joins TRBV6-1 to TRBJ2-1; 9 nucleotides agree with TRBD2. CDR1 is MNHNS, CDR2 SASEGT, per germline. Germline trimming cut 2 bases from V and 4 bases from J; bases unmatched to any gene: 3. The CDR3 length is 15 residues. CDR3 protein: CASSELSGGYNEQFF. The CDR3 DNA reads TGTGCCAGCAGTGAACTTAGCGGGGGTTACAATGAGCAGTTCTTC.

This chain connects TRBV10-3 to TRBJ2-3, with 12 bases aligning to TRBD2. After removal of 7 bases from V and 0 bases from J, the junction contained 11 bases not matched to a gene. In germline, CDR1 is ENHRY, CDR2 SYGVKD. The CDR3 loop spans 18 amino acids. CDR3 amino acids: CAIKVETSGRPSTDTQYF. Here the CDR3 DNA reads TGTGCCATCAAGGTGGAGACTAGCGGGAGACCTAGCACAGATACGCAGTATTTT.

In its sample, this clonotype was seen a few times. CDR3 in amino acids: CSARVPGSNQPQHF. Here the CDR3 DNA reads TGCAGTGCTAGAGTCCCGGGGTCCAATCAGCCCCAGCATTTT. The V call is TRBV20-1, the J call TRBJ1-5; the D is unclear. This CDR3 is built from 14 residues. The germline V gene has CDR1 DFQATT and CDR2 SNEGSKA (reference sequence). V lost 1 base and J lost 3, with 10 bases in between.

This chain joins TRBV20-1 and TRBJ1-1; D is possibly TRBD1 (6 bases). Trimming took off 0 bases at V and 6 bases at J, with 14 bases between the two ends. The CDR3 covers 14 residues. Germline V gene lookup returns CDR1 DFQATT and CDR2 SNEGSKA (reference sequence). CDR3 nucleotide sequence: TGCAGTGCTAGAGAGGGGGGGGCTGGGCCTGAAGCTTTCTTT. It translates to CSAREGGAGPEAFF.

This clonotype was seen many times. The J gene is TRBJ2-4, the V gene TRBV4-2; 7 nucleotides agree with TRBD2. From germline, CDR1 is LGHNA and CDR2 YNFKEQ. The CDR3 is made up of 18 amino acids. V lost 0 bases and J lost 3; bases outside the gene matches: 11. For the CDR3, the DNA is TGTGCCAGCAGCCAAGATCGAAGGGTACAGCGGGGCAAAAACATTCAGTACTTC. Its protein product is CASSQDRRVQRGKNIQYF.

The sample holds a few counts of this clonotype. This chain joins TRBV20-1 and TRBJ1-1; possible D gene TRBD1, 6 bases. This CDR3 is built from 15 residues. V was shortened by 0 bases and J by 2 bases, with 13 bases between the two germline ends. Germline CDR1 reads DFQATT; CDR2 reads SNEGSKA (reference sequence). CDR3 nucleotides: TGCAGTGCTAGAGATAACGGACAGAGTAACACTGAAGCTTTCTTT. The encoded protein is CSARDNGQSNTEAFF.

This clonotype is a singleton in its sample. This chain uses TRBV12-3 or TRBV12-4 with TRBJ2-2; no reliable D call. The CDR3 consists of 13 residues. With 8 bases removed from V and 1 base from J, the gap between germline ends came to 8 bases. CDR3: CASLAKNTGELFF. The CDR3 nucleotides read TGTGCCAGCCTGGCGAAGAACACCGGGGAGCTGTTTTTT.

The chain recombines TRBV5-1 with TRBJ2-7; 8 nucleotides match TRBD1. This CDR3 has 13 residues. Germline loops: CDR1 SGHRS, CDR2 YFSETQ. V gave up 3 bases and J gave up 9 bases; unmatched junction bases: 8. CDR3 region: CASSYDRGSPQYF. CDR3 sequence (DNA): TGCGCCAGCAGCTATGACAGGGGCTCTCCGCAGTACTTC.

The table lists this clonotype with a few counts. This chain uses TRBV7-2 with TRBJ2-7, with D perhaps TRBD1 or TRBD2 (6 bases each). The CDR3 is 16 amino acids. Germline V gene sequence: CDR1 SGHTA, CDR2 FQGNSA. V was clipped by 5 bases and J by 2 bases, with 19 bases between them. CDR3 amino acids: CASSHWQTGATYEQYF. The CDR3 DNA follows: TGTGCCAGCAGCCATTGGCAAACGGGGGCTACCTACGAGCAGTACTTC.

This chain connects TRBV5-1 to TRBJ1-3; D uncertain. The germline V gene encodes CDR1 SGHRS and CDR2 YFSETQ. V was shortened by 0 bases and J by 4 bases, with 17 bases between the two germline ends. The CDR3 has 17 amino acids. The CDR3 is CASSLGLTRIIGNTIYF. The CDR3 DNA reads TGCGCCAGCAGCTTGGGACTTACAAGGATAATAGGAAACACCATATATTTT.

This clonotype was seen more than once but under ten times. The gene calls are TRBV9 and TRBJ2-5; 8 bases line up with TRBD2. The CDR3 is 14 residues long. Germline V lookup: CDR1 SGDLS, CDR2 YYNGEE. With V trimmed by 2 bases and J by 7 bases, 7 bases remained unmatched. The CDR3, as DNA: TGTGCCAGCAGCGTCGGGGGGGAATTGGGGACCCAGTACTTC. It specifies CASSVGGELGTQYF.

V and J are TRBV18 and TRBJ2-1; D gene unclear. V shed 3 bases and J shed 5 bases, with 14 bases lying between them. The germline CDR1 and CDR2 sequences are KGHSH and LQKENI. This CDR3 spans 15 amino acids. The CDR3 nucleotides are TGTGCCAGCTCACCTCGAGAGGCGGTTCACAATGAGCAGTTCTTC. It codes for CASSPREAVHNEQFF. Filled out from reference TRBV18 and TRBJ2-1, the complete variable domain reads NAGVMQNPRHLVRRRGQEARLRCSPMKGHSHVYWYRQLPEEGLKFMVYLQKENIIDESGMPKERFSAEFPKEGPSILRIQQVVRGDSAAYFCASSPREAVHNEQFFGPGTRLTVL.

The chain couples TRBV25-1 to TRBJ2-2; unclear D gene. The CDR3 has 12 residues. Germline V gene sequence: CDR1 MGHDK, CDR2 SYGVNS. V gave up 3 bases and J gave up 7 bases, with 6 bases separating them. The CDR3 sequence is CASSEGGGELFF. The DNA of the CDR3 is TGTGCCAGCAGTGAGGGCGGCGGGGAGCTGTTTTTT.